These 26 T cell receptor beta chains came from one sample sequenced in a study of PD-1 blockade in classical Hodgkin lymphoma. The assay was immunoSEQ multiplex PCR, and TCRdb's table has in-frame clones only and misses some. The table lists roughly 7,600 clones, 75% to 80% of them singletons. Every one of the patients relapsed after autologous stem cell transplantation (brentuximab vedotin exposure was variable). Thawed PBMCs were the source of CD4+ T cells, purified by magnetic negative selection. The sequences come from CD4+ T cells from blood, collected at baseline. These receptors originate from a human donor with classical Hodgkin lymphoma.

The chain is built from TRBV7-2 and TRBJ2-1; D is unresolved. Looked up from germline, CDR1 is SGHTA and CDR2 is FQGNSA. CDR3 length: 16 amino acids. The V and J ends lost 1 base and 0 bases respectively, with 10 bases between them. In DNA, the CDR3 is TGTGCCAGCAGCTTAGACGCGCCGAGCTCCTACAATGAGCAGTTCTTC. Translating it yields CASSLDAPSSYNEQFF.

CDR3 in amino acids: CAWSRQGGDYGYTF. DNA for the CDR3: TGTGCCTGGAGTCGACAGGGTGGTGACTATGGCTACACCTTC. V and J are TRBV30 and TRBJ1-2, with 7 nucleotides matching TRBD1. CDR3 length: 14 residues. Germline V gene data show CDR1 as GTSNPN and CDR2 as SVGIG (reference sequence). Trimming removed 2 bases from V and 3 bases from J; junction bases left unmatched: 6. Based on the CDR3 plus reference TRBV30 and TRBJ1-2, the full variable domain is SQTIHQWPATLVQPVGSPLSLECTVEGTSNPNLYWYRQAAGRGLQLLFYSVGIGQISSEVPQNLSASRPQDRQFILSSKKLLLSDSGFYLCAWSRQGGDYGYTFGSGTRLTVV.

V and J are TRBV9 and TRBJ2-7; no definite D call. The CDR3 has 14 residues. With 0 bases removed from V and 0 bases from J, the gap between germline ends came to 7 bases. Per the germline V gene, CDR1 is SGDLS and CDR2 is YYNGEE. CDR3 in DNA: TGTGCCAGCAGCGTAGGCCCGGACTCCTACGAGCAGTACTTC. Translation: CASSVGPDSYEQYF.

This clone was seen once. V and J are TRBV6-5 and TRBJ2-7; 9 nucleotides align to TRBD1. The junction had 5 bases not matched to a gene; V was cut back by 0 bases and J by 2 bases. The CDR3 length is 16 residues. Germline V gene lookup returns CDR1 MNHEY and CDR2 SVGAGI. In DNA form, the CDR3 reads TGTGCCAGCAGTTACTCGAACAGGGGGCCGCCCTACGAGCAGTACTTC. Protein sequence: CASSYSNRGPPYEQYF.

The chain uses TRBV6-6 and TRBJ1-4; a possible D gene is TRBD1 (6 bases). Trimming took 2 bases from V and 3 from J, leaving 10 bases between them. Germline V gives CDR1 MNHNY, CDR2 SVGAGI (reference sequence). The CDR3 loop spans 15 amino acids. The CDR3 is CASSYAGGPNEKLFF. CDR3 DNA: TGTGCCAGCAGTTACGCGGGGGGCCCTAATGAAAAACTGTTTTTT.

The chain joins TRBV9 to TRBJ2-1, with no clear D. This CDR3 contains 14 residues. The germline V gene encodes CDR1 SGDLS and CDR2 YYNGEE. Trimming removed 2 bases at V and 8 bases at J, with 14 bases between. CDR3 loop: CASSVFDPRDEQFF. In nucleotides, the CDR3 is TGTGCCAGCAGCGTTTTTGACCCAAGGGATGAGCAGTTCTTC.

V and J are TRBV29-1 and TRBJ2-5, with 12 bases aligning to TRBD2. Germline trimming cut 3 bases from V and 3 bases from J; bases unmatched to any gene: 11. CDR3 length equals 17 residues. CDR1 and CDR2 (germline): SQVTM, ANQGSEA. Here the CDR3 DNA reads TGCAGCGTTGATGTTTGGCTAGCGGGAGGGATTGAAGAGACCCAGTACTTC. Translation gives CSVDVWLAGGIEETQYF.

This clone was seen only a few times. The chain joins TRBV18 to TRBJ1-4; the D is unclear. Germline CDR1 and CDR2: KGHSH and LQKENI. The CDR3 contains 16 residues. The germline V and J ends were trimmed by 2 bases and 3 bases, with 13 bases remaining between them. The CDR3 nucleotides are TGTGCCAGCTCACCAAGAAGGACGTCGTCTAATGAAAAACTGTTTTTT. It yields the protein CASSPRRTSSNEKLFF.

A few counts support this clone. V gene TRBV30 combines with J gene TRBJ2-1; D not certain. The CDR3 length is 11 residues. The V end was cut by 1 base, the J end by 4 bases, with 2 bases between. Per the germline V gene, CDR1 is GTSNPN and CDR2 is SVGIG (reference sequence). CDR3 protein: CAWSGYNEQFF. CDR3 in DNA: TGTGCCTGGAGTGGTTACAATGAGCAGTTCTTC.

In nucleotides, the CDR3 is TGTGCCAGCAGAATTAAACAGGGGGCGGCCGGGGAGCTGTTTTTT. Translating it yields CASRIKQGAAGELFF. V usage is TRBV7-9 and J usage is TRBJ2-2; 9 bases match TRBD1. The V segment lost 6 bases and the J segment 6 bases; nucleotides outside the gene matches: 8. CDR1 SEHNR and CDR2 FQNEAQ come from the germline V gene (reference sequence). The CDR3 runs to 15 residues. The full variable domain, its missing parts supplied by reference TRBV7-9 and TRBJ2-2, is DTGVSQNPRHKITKRGQNVTFRCDPISEHNRLYWYRQTLGQGPEFLTYFQNEAQLEKSRLLSDRFSAERPKGSFSTLEIQRTEQGDSAMYLCASRIKQGAAGELFFGEGSRLTVL.

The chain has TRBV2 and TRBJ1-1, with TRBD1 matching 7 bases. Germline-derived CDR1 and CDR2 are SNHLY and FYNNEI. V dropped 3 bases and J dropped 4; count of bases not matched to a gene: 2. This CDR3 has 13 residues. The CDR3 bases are TGTGCCAGCAGTGACCAGGGGGTCACTGAAGCTTTCTTT. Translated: CASSDQGVTEAFF.

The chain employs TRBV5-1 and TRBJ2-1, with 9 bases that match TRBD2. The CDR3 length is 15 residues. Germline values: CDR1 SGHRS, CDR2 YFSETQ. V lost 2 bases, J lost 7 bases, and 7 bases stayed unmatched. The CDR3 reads CASSLIAGDGNEQFF. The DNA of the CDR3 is TGCGCCAGCAGCTTAATAGCGGGAGACGGGAATGAGCAGTTCTTC.

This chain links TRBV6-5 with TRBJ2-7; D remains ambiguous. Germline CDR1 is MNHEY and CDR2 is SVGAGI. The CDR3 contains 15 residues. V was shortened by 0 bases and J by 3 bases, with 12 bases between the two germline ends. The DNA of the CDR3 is TGTGCCAGCAGTTACTCTTACGAACCCCGCTACGAGCAGTACTTC. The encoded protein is CASSYSYEPRYEQYF.

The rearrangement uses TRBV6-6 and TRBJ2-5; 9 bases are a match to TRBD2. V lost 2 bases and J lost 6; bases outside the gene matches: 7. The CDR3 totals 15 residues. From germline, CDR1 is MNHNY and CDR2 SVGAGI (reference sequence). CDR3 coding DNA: TGTGCCAGCAGTTACCAAGCGGGGGGTGGGAAGACCCAGTACTTC. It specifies CASSYQAGGGKTQYF.

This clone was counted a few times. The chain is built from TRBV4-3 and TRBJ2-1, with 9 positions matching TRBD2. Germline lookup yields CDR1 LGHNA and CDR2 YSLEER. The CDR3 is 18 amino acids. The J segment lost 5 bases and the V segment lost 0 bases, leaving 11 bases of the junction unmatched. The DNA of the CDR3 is TGCGCCAGCAGCCAAGATAACGCCGGGACTAGCCGCAACAATGAGCAGTTCTTC. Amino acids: CASSQDNAGTSRNNEQFF.

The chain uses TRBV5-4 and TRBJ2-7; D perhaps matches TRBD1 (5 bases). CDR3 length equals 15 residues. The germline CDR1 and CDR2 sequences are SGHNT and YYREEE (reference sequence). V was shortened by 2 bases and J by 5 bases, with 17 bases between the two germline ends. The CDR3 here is CASSFTGLVRDEQYF. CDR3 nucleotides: TGTGCCAGCAGCTTCACTGGGCTAGTCAGGGACGAGCAGTACTTC.

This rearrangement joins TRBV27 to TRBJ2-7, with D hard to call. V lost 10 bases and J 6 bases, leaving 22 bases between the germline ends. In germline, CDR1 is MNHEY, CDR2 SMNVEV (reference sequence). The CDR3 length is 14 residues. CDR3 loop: CAKKFRAPDREQYF. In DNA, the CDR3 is TGTGCCAAGAAATTTCGAGCACCCGACCGCGAGCAGTACTTC.

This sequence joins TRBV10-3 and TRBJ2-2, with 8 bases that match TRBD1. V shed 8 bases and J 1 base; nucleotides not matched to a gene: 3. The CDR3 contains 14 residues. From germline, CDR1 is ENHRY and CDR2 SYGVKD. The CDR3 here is CAISGTGNTGELFF. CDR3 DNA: TGTGCCATCTCCGGGACAGGGAACACCGGGGAGCTGTTTTTT.

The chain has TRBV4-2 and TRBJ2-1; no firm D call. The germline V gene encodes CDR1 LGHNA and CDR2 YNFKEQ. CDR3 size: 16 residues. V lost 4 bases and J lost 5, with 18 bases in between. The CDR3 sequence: CASSRASFGANNEQFF. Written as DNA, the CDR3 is TGTGCCAGCAGCCGTGCCTCTTTTGGAGCGAACAATGAGCAGTTCTTC.

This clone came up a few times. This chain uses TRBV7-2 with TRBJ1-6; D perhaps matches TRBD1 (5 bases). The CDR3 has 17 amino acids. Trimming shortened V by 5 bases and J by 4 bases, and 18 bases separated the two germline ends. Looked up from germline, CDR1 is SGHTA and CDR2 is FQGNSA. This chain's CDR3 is CASSLIRMGLYNSPLHF. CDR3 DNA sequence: TGTGCCAGCAGCCTAATTCGGATGGGACTTTATAATTCACCCCTCCACTTT.

The CDR3 region has the DNA TGTGCCAGCAGCTTAAACCCAGGGGGCACTGAAGCTTTCTTT. It encodes CASSLNPGGTEAFF. The chain combines TRBV7-3 with TRBJ1-1; 7 nucleotides align to TRBD1. V was pared by 1 base and J by 4 bases, with 3 bases of the junction left unmatched. CDR3 size: 14 residues. The germline V gene has CDR1 SGHTA and CDR2 FQGTGA.

The CDR3 protein is CASSFASSGISYNEQFF. Written as DNA, the CDR3 is TGTGCCAGCAGCTTTGCTAGCTCGGGCATCTCCTACAATGAGCAGTTCTTC. V gene TRBV5-8 combines with J gene TRBJ2-1; D might be TRBD2 (5 bases). The germline gives CDR1 SGHTS, CDR2 YDEGEE. V was trimmed by 2 bases and J by 0 bases, leaving 15 bases between them. The CDR3 sequence is 17 residues long.

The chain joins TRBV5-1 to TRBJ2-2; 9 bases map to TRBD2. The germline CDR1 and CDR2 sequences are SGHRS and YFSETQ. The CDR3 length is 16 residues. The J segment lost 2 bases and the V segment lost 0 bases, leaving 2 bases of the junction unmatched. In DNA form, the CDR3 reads TGCGCCAGCAGCTTGGGGACTAGCGTCAACACCGGGGAGCTGTTTTTT. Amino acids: CASSLGTSVNTGELFF.

The chain's CDR3 is CASSQPGQGENQPQHF. In DNA, the CDR3 is TGCGCCAGCAGCCAACCAGGACAGGGAGAGAATCAGCCCCAGCATTTT. This chain uses TRBV4-1 with TRBJ1-5; TRBD1 matches at 8 bases. With 2 bases clipped from V and 4 bases from J, the junction kept 7 bases outside the gene matches. Germline loops: CDR1 MGHRA, CDR2 YSYEKL. The CDR3 is 16 amino acids.

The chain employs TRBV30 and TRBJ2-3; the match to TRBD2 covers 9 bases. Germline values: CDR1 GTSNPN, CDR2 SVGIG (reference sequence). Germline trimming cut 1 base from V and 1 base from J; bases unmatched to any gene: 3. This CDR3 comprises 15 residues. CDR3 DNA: TGTGCCTGGAGTGGGGAGCGGGGGGGCACAGATACGCAGTATTTT. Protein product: CAWSGERGGTDTQYF.

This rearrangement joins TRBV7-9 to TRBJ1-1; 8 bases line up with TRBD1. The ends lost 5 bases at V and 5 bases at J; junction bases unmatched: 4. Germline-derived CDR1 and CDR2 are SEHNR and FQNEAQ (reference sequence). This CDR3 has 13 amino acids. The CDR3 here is CASSRTGKTEAFF. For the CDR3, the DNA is TGTGCCAGCAGCCGGACAGGGAAGACTGAAGCTTTCTTT.